The TCR beta chain described here comes from a study of blood T cell repertoires in COVID-19. At the level of the study: T cells, B-cell-depleted T cells, or PBMCs provided the cDNA or gDNA that served as material.

In the original analysis: Amplification from reference gene primers served as the basis for estimated nucleated cell counts. The assay was immunoSEQ multiplex PCR, and TCRdb's table has in-frame clones only and misses some. V, J and clone size derive from that table, while D and trimming were established from the DNA sequence. The sample consists of about 350,000 clones, roughly 87% of them appearing once. A Seattle source enrolled patients during active infection and followed them longitudinally. The CDR3 covers 15 residues. Trimming at V came to 5 bases and at J to 3 bases, leaving 5 bases not matched to a gene. Germline V CDR1 and CDR2: SGHRS, YFSETQ.

This clonotype originated in a woman aged 55-70 years with COVID-19, enrolled during active disease. The V and J genes are TRBV5-1 and TRBJ2-3; 11 nucleotides match TRBD1. The sequenced material came from peripheral blood. The CDR3 protein is CASRLGQGATDTQYF. The CDR3 nucleotides read TGCGCCAGCAGATTAGGACAGGGGGCAACAGATACGCAGTATTTT.